These 21 T cell receptor beta chains originate from one sample sequenced in a study of shared clonotypes between healthy human individuals (dated by TCRdb to the early 2020s). Library preparation was by the immunoSEQ multiplex PCR assay. Drawn from immuneACCESS, this table holds only the in-frame rearrangements with V and J called that TCRdb kept. Clones are partly lost; checked studies trace under half to an unresolved V gene and leave the rest unexplained. The sample profile shows about 2.4 million clones; about 92% of them were found once. The ten largest make up about 0.13% of the sample. Sequencing was performed on naive CD4+ T cells sorted from blood. Taken with the paper, the label for cell subset or site translates to: CD45RA+ positively selected. The receptors come from a man between 18 and 35 years old in good health.

V is TRBV9 and J is TRBJ1-6; 10 nucleotides agree with TRBD1. This CDR3 comprises 16 residues. Germline CDR1 is SGDLS and CDR2 is YYNGEE. The V segment lost 4 bases and the J segment 9 bases; nucleotides outside the gene matches: 10. CDR3 DNA: TGTGCCAGCAGCCCGCAGATTGACAGGGGGCTTTCACCCCTCCACTTT. Translation: CASSPQIDRGLSPLHF.

CDR3 DNA sequence: TGTGCCAGCAGCGGGTGGACTAGCGGTTCCTACGAGCAGTACTTC. It specifies CASSGWTSGSYEQYF. The chain combines TRBV9 with TRBJ2-7, with 10 bases matching TRBD2. Germline trimming cut 3 bases from V and 1 base from J; bases unmatched to any gene: 4. The germline gives CDR1 SGDLS, CDR2 YYNGEE. The CDR3 sequence is 15 residues long.

The CDR3 DNA is TGTGCCAGCAGCTTAGACGGGGCCGACTACAATGAGCAGTTCTTC. Translation gives CASSLDGADYNEQFF. V is TRBV11-3 and J is TRBJ2-1; D possibly uses TRBD1 or TRBD2 (5 bases each). The germline V gene has CDR1 SGHNT and CDR2 YENEEA. The length of the CDR3 is 15 residues. V was trimmed by 0 bases and J by 3 bases, leaving 9 bases between them. The whole variable domain, filled in from reference TRBV11-3 and TRBJ2-1, reads EAGVVQSPRYKIIEKKQPVAFWCNPISGHNTLYWYLQNLGQGPELLIRYENEEAVDDSQLPKDRFSAERLKGVDSTLKIQPAELGDSAVYLCASSLDGADYNEQFFGPGTRLTVL.

The V and J genes are TRBV5-1 and TRBJ1-3, with no clear D. The germline V and J ends were trimmed by 3 bases and 0 bases, with 7 bases remaining between them. This CDR3 spans 14 amino acids. Germline values: CDR1 SGHRS, CDR2 YFSETQ. CDR3: CASSSLPSGNTIYF. The CDR3 DNA follows: TGCGCCAGCAGCTCCCTTCCCTCTGGAAACACCATATATTTT.

Of note for this clone: At the DNA level, this CDR3 is encoded by other sequences in the same sample as well. The CDR3 sequence: CASSYSQGPYEQYF. CDR3 nucleotide sequence: TGTGCCAGCAGTTACTCCCAGGGACCCTACGAGCAGTACTTC. The V and J genes are TRBV6-5 and TRBJ2-7, with D possibly being TRBD1 or TRBD2 (5 bases each). V was pared by 0 bases and J by 2 bases, with 8 bases between. The CDR3 loop spans 14 amino acids. CDR1 and CDR2 from the germline V gene are MNHEY and SVGAGI.

The chain joins TRBV6-1 to TRBJ2-1; TRBD2 matches at 9 bases. V dropped 2 bases and J dropped 15; count of bases not matched to a gene: 8. Germline V gene sequence: CDR1 MNHNS, CDR2 SASEGT. This CDR3 comprises 13 residues. DNA of the CDR3: TGTGCCAGCAGTGAATCCGGGGTAGCGGGAGTGTTCTTC. Translating it yields CASSESGVAGVFF.

The chain uses TRBV7-2 and TRBJ1-5, with 10 bases that match TRBD1. Trimming took 4 bases from V and 4 from J; bases not matched to a gene: 10. CDR1 SGHTA and CDR2 FQGNSA come from the germline V gene. The length of the CDR3 is 17 residues. This CDR3 reads CASSSGTGVGSNQPQHF. CDR3 in DNA: TGTGCCAGCAGCTCGGGGACAGGGGTCGGTAGTAATCAGCCCCAGCATTTT.

V and J are TRBV30 and TRBJ2-5, with a tentative D call TRBD2 (5 bases). CDR1 is GTSNPN and CDR2 is SVGIG in the germline V gene (reference sequence). V lost 0 bases to trimming and J lost 7 bases, with 12 bases between them. This CDR3 spans 13 amino acids. The CDR3 nucleotides read TGTGCCTGGAGTGTAGACTATTCAGGGACCCAGTACTTC. Protein product: CAWSVDYSGTQYF.

Remarks on this clone: One junction end disagrees with the germline gene, perhaps due to a read error. The rearrangement uses TRBV7-7 and TRBJ2-5, with 7 bases that match TRBD2. The CDR3 has 16 residues. In germline, CDR1 is SSHAT, CDR2 FNYEAQ (reference sequence). CDR3 in amino acids: CASSLGLAGAGETQYF. CDR3 DNA: TGTGCTAGCAGCTTAGGTTTGGCGGGAGCGGGGGAGACCCAGTACTTC.

The chain recombines TRBV29-1 with TRBJ2-3; no firm D call. Trimming stripped 1 base from V and 5 bases from J, with 7 bases between. CDR3 size: 12 residues. The germline gives CDR1 SQVTM, CDR2 ANQGSEA. CDR3 DNA: TGCAGCGTTGAAGCAGAAGGAGATACGCAGTATTTT. It yields the protein CSVEAEGDTQYF.

Of note for this clone: The sample holds other DNA sequences that translate to the same CDR3. The CDR3 here is CASSQDLDRAYEQYF. CDR3 nucleotide sequence: TGCGCCAGCAGCCAAGATCTGGACAGGGCCTACGAGCAGTACTTC. This chain links TRBV4-1 with TRBJ2-7, with TRBD1 identical over 8 bases. The CDR3 is 15 amino acids. The trim removed 0 bases at V and 2 bases at J, leaving 3 bases unmatched. Germline values: CDR1 MGHRA, CDR2 YSYEKL.

This sequence joins TRBV7-9 and TRBJ1-2, with TRBD1 matching over 9 bases. CDR3 length equals 19 residues. Trimming removed 5 bases from V and 5 bases from J; junction bases left unmatched: 21. Germline assignment: CDR1 SEHNR and CDR2 FQNEAQ (reference sequence). The CDR3 spells CASSTTRTTGGRGGYGYTF. The CDR3 DNA sequence: TGTGCCAGCAGCACCACCCGGACGACAGGGGGAAGAGGGGGTTATGGCTACACCTTC.

The chain uses TRBV5-1 and TRBJ1-3; D not certain. This CDR3 comprises 15 residues. CDR1 is SGHRS and CDR2 is YFSETQ in the germline V gene. V lost 4 bases to trimming and J lost 0 bases, with 11 bases between them. The CDR3 is CASSQGPVSGNTIYF. CDR3 sequence (DNA): TGCGCCAGCAGCCAAGGACCGGTCTCTGGAAACACCATATATTTT.

This clone was detected a few times. The gene calls are TRBV5-6 and TRBJ2-3; 8 nucleotides line up with TRBD2. The germline gives CDR1 SGHDT, CDR2 YYEEEE. V lost 0 bases, J lost 2 bases, and 5 bases stayed unmatched. The CDR3 has 16 amino acids. The CDR3 nucleotides are TGTGCCAGCAGCTTGGAGGGCGGGAGGCTCACAGATACGCAGTATTTT. Translated: CASSLEGGRLTDTQYF.

The rearrangement links TRBV25-1 to TRBJ2-6; the D gene could be TRBD1 or TRBD2 (5 bases each). V lost 7 bases, J lost 0 bases, and 10 bases lay in between. Germline CDR1 is MGHDK and CDR2 is SYGVNS. The CDR3 contains 15 residues. The CDR3 region has the DNA TGTGCCAGCACCGAGGGGCTCTCTGGGGCCAACGTCCTGACTTTC. Translated: CASTEGLSGANVLTF.

The chain is built from TRBV18 and TRBJ2-3; D unclear. The germline gives CDR1 KGHSH, CDR2 LQKENI. V was trimmed by 0 bases and J by 1 base, leaving 20 bases between them. The CDR3 is 19 residues long. The CDR3 bases are TGTGCCAGCTCACCACCGCCCAGGAAAAGTTTTCCGCGCACAGATACGCAGTATTTT. Translating it yields CASSPPPRKSFPRTDTQYF.

The chain is built from TRBV6-1 and TRBJ2-3, with D tentatively TRBD2 (5 bases). This CDR3 has 13 amino acids. The germline gives CDR1 MNHNS, CDR2 SASEGT. Between the trimmed V and J ends, which lost 0 bases and 10 bases, there was a span of 11 bases. The CDR3 loop reads CASSEAELRAQYF. CDR3 sequence (DNA): TGTGCCAGCAGTGAAGCGGAACTGAGGGCGCAGTATTTT.

As DNA, the CDR3 is TGTGCCAGTAGAGGTGACTATAATTCACCCCTCCACTTT. It encodes CASRGDYNSPLHF. The rearrangement links TRBV28 to TRBJ1-6, with D unresolved. The CDR3 covers 13 residues. Germline CDR1 MDHEN, CDR2 SYDVKM. Trimming took 9 bases from V and 3 from J, leaving 9 bases between them.

The chain recombines TRBV28 with TRBJ1-1; D call uncertain. The CDR3 consists of 15 residues. V was trimmed by 3 bases and J by 1 base, leaving 12 bases between them. Germline loops: CDR1 MDHEN, CDR2 SYDVKM. CDR3 residues: CASSFRSSSNTEAFF. The DNA for the CDR3 is TGTGCCAGCAGTTTTAGGTCCAGCTCGAACACTGAAGCTTTCTTT.

This clone came up once. The chain couples TRBV19 to TRBJ1-5; D is unresolved. Germline V gene lookup returns CDR1 LNHDA and CDR2 SQIVND (reference sequence). The CDR3 is made up of 16 amino acids. Trimming removed 4 bases from V and 6 bases from J, with 19 bases in between. The CDR3 protein is CASSKGLPTGPQPQHF. CDR3 sequence (DNA): TGTGCCAGTAGTAAAGGACTACCTACGGGTCCTCAGCCCCAGCATTTT.

V usage is TRBV7-2 and J usage is TRBJ1-6; 7 bases fit TRBD1. The V gene end was trimmed by 5 bases and the J gene end by 2 bases; junction bases not matched to a gene: 3. Per germline, CDR1 SGHTA and CDR2 FQGNSA. The CDR3 has 15 residues. In nucleotides, the CDR3 is TGTGCCAGCAGCGAACAGGGGCCCTATAATTCACCCCTCCACTTT. It translates to CASSEQGPYNSPLHF. The full variable domain, in which reference TRBV7-2 and TRBJ1-6 provide the parts outside the CDR3, is GAGVSQSPSNKVTEKGKDVELRCDPISGHTALYWYRQSLGQGLEFLIYFQGNSAPDKSGLPSDRFSAERTGGSVSTLTIQRTQQEDSAVYLCASSEQGPYNSPLHFGNGTRLTVT.